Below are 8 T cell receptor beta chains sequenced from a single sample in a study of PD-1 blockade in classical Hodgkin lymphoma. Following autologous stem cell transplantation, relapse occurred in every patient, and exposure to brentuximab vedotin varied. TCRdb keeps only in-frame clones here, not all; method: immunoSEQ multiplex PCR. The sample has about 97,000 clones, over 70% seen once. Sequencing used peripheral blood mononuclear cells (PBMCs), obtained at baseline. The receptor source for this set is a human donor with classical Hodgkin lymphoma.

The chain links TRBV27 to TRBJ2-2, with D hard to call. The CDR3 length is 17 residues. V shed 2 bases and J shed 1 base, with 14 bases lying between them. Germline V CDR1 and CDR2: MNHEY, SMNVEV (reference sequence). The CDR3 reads CASSLVGGAQNTGELFF. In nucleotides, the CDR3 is TGTGCCAGCAGTTTAGTGGGTGGAGCACAGAACACCGGGGAGCTGTTTTTT.

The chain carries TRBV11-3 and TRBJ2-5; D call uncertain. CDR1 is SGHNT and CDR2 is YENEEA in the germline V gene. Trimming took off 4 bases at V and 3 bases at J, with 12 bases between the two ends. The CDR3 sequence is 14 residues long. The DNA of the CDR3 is TGTGCCAGCAGCTATACGACTGCCGAAGAGACCCAGTACTTC. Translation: CASSYTTAEETQYF.

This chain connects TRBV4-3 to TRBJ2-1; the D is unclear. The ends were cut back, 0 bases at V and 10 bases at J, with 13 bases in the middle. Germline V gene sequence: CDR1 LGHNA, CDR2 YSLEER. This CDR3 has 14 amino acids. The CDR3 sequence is CASSQDTLLGEQFF. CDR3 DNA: TGCGCCAGCAGCCAAGATACCCTTCTAGGGGAGCAGTTCTTC.

The CDR3 nucleotides read TGCGCCAGCAGCTTGGACTACTACGAGCAGTACTTC. Its protein product is CASSLDYYEQYF. V usage is TRBV5-1 and J usage is TRBJ2-7; no firm D call. The CDR3 consists of 12 residues. Looked up from germline, CDR1 is SGHRS and CDR2 is YFSETQ. V lost 0 bases and J lost 3, with 4 bases in between.

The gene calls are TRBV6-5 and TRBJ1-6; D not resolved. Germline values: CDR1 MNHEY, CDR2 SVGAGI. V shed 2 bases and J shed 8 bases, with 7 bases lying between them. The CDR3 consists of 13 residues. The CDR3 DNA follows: TGTGCCAGCAGTTACAGTCAGGATTCACCCCTCCACTTT. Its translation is CASSYSQDSPLHF.

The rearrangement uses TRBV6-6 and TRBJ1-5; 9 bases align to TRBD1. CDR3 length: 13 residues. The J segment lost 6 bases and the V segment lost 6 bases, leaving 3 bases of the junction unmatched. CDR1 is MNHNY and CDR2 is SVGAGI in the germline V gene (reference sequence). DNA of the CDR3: TGTGCCAGCAGACGGGACAGGGCTCAGCCCCAGCATTTT. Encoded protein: CASRRDRAQPQHF.

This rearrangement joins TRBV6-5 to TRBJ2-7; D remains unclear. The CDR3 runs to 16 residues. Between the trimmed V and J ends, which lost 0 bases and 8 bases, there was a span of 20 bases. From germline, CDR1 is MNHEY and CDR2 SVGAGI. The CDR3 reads CASSYSRPHSEFKQYF. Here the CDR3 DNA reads TGTGCCAGCAGTTACTCGAGGCCACACTCAGAATTCAAGCAGTACTTC.

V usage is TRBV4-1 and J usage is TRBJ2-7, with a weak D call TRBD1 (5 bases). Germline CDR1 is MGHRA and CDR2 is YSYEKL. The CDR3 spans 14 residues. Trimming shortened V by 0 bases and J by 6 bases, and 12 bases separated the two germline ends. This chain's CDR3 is CASSQDIQGGEQYF. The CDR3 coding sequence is TGCGCCAGCAGCCAAGACATCCAGGGTGGCGAGCAGTACTTC.